The clone carrying this T cell receptor (beta chain) was observed a handful of times. The sample belongs to a study of response to subunit inactivated influenza vaccine. With V trimmed by 3 bases and J by 2 bases, 5 bases remained unmatched. The CDR3 has 15 amino acids. Germline CDR1 and CDR2: MDHEN and SYDVKM. TCRdb reanalysed the RT-PCR reads using MiXCR and keeps one entry per CDR3 protein. Of more than 700,000 distinct CDR3 sequences in the sample, around 20% are singletons; the top ten hold 9.5% to 13%. This specimen was PBMCs from blood, taken about 5 days after vaccination. The receptor was isolated from a man over 45 who received an inactivated influenza vaccine. V usage is TRBV28 and J usage is TRBJ2-3; 7 bases align to TRBD2. CDR3 coding DNA: TGTGCCAGCAGTTTGGCGGGGGTGCACACAGATACGCAGTATTTT. Translation gives CASSLAGVHTDTQYF.